The 2 T cell receptor beta chains given below trace back to one sample, sequenced in a study of blood T cell repertoires in COVID-19. Data came from immunoSEQ multiplex PCR; TCRdb stores just in-frame clones and leaves some out. Counted here are fewer than 250,000 clones, about 86% occurring once; the ten biggest clones make up approximately 4.2%. Specimen: PBMCs or T cells enriched from blood (not recorded which). These receptors all stem from a woman aged 40 to 50 with acute COVID-19.

This chain uses TRBV5-1 with TRBJ1-2; D gene unclear. Germline CDR1 SGHRS, CDR2 YFSETQ. V dropped 3 bases and J dropped 4 bases, with 13 bases sitting between them. The CDR3 runs 14 residues. The CDR3 loop reads CASSSSSLIYGYTF. The CDR3 coding sequence is TGCGCCAGCAGCTCGTCCTCCCTAATCTATGGCTACACCTTC.

CDR3: CASSLRPGEIQYF. The CDR3 region has the DNA TGTGCCAGCAGCCTACGTCCGGGGGAGATTCAGTACTTC. V and J are TRBV7-3 and TRBJ2-4; D possibly corresponds to TRBD2 (6 bases). V lost 5 bases to trimming and J lost 10 bases, with 15 bases between them. CDR1 SGHTA and CDR2 FQGTGA come from the germline V gene. The CDR3 covers 13 residues.